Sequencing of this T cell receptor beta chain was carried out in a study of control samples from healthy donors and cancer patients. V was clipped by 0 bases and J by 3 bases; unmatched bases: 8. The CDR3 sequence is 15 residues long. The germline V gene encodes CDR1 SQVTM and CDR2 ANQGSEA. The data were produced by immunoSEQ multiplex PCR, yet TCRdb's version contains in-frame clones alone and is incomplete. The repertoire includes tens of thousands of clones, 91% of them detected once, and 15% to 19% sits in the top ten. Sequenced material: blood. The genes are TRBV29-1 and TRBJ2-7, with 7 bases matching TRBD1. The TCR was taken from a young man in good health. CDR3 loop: CSVEDPFGQDYEQYF. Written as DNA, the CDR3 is TGCAGCGTTGAAGATCCATTCGGACAGGACTACGAGCAGTACTTC.